This T cell receptor beta chain was sequenced during a study of OX40 agonist ivuxolimab in advanced cancers. About the study: Patients received intravenous ivuxolimab every 2 weeks at 0.01 to 10 mg/kg. Dose-escalation patients had hepatocellular carcinoma, melanoma, renal cell or head and neck cancer.

Findings and caveats of the study: At doses 0.1 to 3.0 mg/kg, CD4+ and CD8+ clones expanded. Fewer expanded clones were found on average in CD4+ than in CD8+ T cells.

The V end was cut by 3 bases, the J end by 9 bases, with 12 bases between. The CDR3 extends over 13 amino acids. Germline V CDR1 and CDR2: MGHRA, YSYEKL. Notes on this clone: Its antigen remains unidentified.

Here immunoSEQ multiplex PCR was the method, and the copy in TCRdb shows in-frame clones only, minus some. Among 66,000 or so clones listed, approximately 92% were seen once. This clonotype originated in an adult with an advanced solid tumor such as melanoma, head and neck, liver or kidney cancer. The chain joins TRBV4-1 to TRBJ1-5; maybe TRBD1 (6 bases). Sequencing used CD4+ or CD8+ T cells sorted from blood, obtained in a trial of the OX40 agonist ivuxolimab. CDR3 residues: CASSHLRGGPQHF. In nucleotides, the CDR3 is TGCGCCAGCAGCCATCTCAGGGGAGGGCCCCAGCATTTT.